These T cell receptor beta chains were read from a single sample in a study of T cells expressing NK-cell markers. TCRdb reworked the 5' RACE reads into one entry per CDR3 protein, no DNA. The table counts under 600,000 distinct CDR3 sequences; 1.4% lies in the top ten. The sequenced sample consisted of blood T cells: a sorted CD56 or NKG2C T cell subset, CD4+ or CD8+ T cells, or bulk PBMC T cells (not recorded which). The receptors here all came from a woman aged 50 to 60 in good health. Both conserved end residues are part of each CDR3.

J	V	CDR3
TRBJ2-3	TRBV25-1	CASSRTSGNTDTQYF
TRBJ1-6	TRBV5-5	CASSPRTQTASPLHF
TRBJ2-6	TRBV5-6	CASNRDRGLSGANVLTF
TRBJ2-1	TRBV24-1	CATSEMGLANEQFF
TRBJ2-3	TRBV7-2	CASSLEYPTDTQYF
TRBJ2-1	TRBV24-1	CATSDWQGEFQFF
TRBJ2-1	TRBV4-1	CASSHGDSLLNEQFF
TRBJ2-5	TRBV24-1	CATSVPGRETQYF
TRBJ2-1	TRBV5-1	CASRQDRVEQFF
TRBJ2-5	TRBV25-1	CASSAIDRDLETQYF
TRBJ2-3	TRBV7-2	CASSFASGRVTDTQYF
TRBJ2-7	TRBV11-3	CASGTLVSNGEQYF
TRBJ2-1	TRBV19	CASSIRQGGMNEQFF
TRBJ2-1	TRBV5-1	CASSLSSSGSWAPGNEQFF
TRBJ2-1	TRBV10-3	CATQGRGTSYNEQFF
TRBJ2-2	TRBV5-1	CASSLTLGNTGELFF
TRBJ2-3	TRBV4-1	CASSRPGEVDTQYF
TRBJ1-2	TRBV20-1	CSASQSGFGGYTF
TRBJ2-3	TRBV7-6	CASSLGAWGASTDTQYF
TRBJ2-1	TRBV29-1	CSIMVPPLTNEQFF
TRBJ2-7	TRBV10-3	CAIRNREGREQYF
TRBJ2-3	TRBV7-9	CASSLLGSGRTPGDTQYF
TRBJ2-6	TRBV12-3/TRBV12-4	CASSHRQGRIFMGANVLTF
TRBJ2-3	TRBV4-1	CASSQIGGKTDTQYF
TRBJ2-6	TRBV27	CASSRDSFNSGANVLTF
TRBJ2-3	TRBV7-9	CASSEGLIADTQYF
TRBJ2-3	TRBV12-3/TRBV12-4	CASSLSGTTPDTQYF
TRBJ2-5	TRBV24-1	CATSFTGDSETQYF
TRBJ1-4	TRBV20-1	CSATTGVEKLFF
TRBJ2-5	TRBV6-2/TRBV6-3	CASGPVETQYF
TRBJ2-3	TRBV7-3	CASSQTQGADTQYF
TRBJ2-2	TRBV25-1	CASRRNGWGEAGELFF
TRBJ1-2	TRBV12-3/TRBV12-4	CASSRFYGYTF
TRBJ2-2	TRBV21-1	CASSTPGTGITGELFF
TRBJ1-3	TRBV29-1	CSALAPLRGNTIYF
TRBJ2-1	TRBV29-1	CSVETPGRGEQFF
TRBJ1-5	TRBV20-1	CSASFQGTDQPQHF
TRBJ2-1	TRBV11-3	CASSPRAANEQFF
TRBJ2-5	TRBV12-3/TRBV12-4	CASSSDRAQETQYF
TRBJ2-7	TRBV11-2	CASSLAATVYEQYF
TRBJ1-2	TRBV29-1	CSVGPGDEANYGYTF
TRBJ2-2	TRBV6-4	CASSVTDTGELFF
TRBJ1-3	TRBV12-3/TRBV12-4	CASSLGGTGRSGNTIYF
TRBJ2-1	TRBV11-2	CASSPQGVRSSYNEQFF
TRBJ2-1	TRBV7-6	CASSLVTTVNEQFF
TRBJ2-5	TRBV7-9	CASLKGGASSAQYF
TRBJ1-6	TRBV24-1	CATSGTGHLLHF